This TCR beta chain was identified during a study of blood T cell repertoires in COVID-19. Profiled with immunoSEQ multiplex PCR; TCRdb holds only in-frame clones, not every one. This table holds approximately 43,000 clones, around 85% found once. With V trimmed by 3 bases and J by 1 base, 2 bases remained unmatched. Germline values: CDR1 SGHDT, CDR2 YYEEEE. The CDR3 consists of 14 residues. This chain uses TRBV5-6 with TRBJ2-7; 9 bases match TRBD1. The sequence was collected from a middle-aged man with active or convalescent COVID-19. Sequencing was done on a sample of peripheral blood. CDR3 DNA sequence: TGTGCCAGCAGCTGGGGACAGGGTTCCTACGAGCAGTACTTC. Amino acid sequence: CASSWGQGSYEQYF.